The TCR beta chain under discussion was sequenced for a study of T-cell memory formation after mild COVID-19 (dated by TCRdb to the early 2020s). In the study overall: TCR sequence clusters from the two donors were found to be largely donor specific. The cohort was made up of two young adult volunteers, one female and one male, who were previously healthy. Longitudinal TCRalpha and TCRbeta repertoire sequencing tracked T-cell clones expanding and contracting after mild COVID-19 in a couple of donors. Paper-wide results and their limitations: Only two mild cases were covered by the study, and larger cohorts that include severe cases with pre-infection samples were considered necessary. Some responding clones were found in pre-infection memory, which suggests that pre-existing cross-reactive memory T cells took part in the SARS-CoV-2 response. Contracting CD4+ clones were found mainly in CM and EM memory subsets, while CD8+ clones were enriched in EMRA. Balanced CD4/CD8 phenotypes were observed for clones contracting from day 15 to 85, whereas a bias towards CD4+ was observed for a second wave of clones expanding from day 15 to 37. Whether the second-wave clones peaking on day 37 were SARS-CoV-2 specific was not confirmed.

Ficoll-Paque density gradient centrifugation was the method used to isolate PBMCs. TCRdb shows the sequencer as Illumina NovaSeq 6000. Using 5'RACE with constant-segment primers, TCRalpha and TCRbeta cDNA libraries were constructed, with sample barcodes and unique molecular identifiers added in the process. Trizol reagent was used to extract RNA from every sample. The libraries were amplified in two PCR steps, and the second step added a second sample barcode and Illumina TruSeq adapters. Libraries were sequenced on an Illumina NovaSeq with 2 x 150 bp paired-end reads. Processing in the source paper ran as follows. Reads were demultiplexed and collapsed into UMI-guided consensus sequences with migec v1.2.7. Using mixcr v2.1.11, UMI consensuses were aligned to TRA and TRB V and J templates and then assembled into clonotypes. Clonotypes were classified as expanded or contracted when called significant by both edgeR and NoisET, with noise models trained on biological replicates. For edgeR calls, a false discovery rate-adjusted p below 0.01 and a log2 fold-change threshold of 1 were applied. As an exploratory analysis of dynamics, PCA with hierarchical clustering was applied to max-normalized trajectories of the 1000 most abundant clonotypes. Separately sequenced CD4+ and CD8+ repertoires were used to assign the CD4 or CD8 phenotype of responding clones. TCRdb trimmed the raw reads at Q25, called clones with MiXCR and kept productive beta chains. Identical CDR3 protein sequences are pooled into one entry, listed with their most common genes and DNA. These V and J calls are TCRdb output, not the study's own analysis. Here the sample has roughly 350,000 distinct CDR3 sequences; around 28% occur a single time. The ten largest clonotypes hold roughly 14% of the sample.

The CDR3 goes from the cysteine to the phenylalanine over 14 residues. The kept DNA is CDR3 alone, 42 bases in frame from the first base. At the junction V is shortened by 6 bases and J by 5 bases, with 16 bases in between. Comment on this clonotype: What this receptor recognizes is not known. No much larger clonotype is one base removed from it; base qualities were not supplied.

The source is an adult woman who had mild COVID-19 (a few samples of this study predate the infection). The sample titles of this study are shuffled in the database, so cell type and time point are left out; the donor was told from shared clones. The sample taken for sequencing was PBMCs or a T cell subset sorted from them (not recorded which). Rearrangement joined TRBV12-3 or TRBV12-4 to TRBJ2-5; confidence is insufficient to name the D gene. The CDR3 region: CASSLSSPQETQYF. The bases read TGTGCCAGCAGCCTCTCTTCGCCCCAGGAGACCCAGTACTTC.